A selection of T cell receptor beta chains follows, all from one sample in a study of cytomegalovirus exposure and HLA in healthy donors. Method: immunoSEQ multiplex PCR; TCRdb's copy keeps in-frame clones and lacks some. The data contain about 210,000 clones, around 86% of them seen just once; the ten biggest clones take up roughly 10%. The sequenced sample was PBMCs. These receptors came from a woman aged 45-59 years in good health and CMV-seropositive. Both conserved end residues are part of each CDR3. Each record gives: J gene, clone size, V gene, D gene, CDR3 length, CDR3 protein, CDR3 DNA. The D gene is left open where the match is weak. Clone size is stated in some rows and not others, as once, few, many or a class when expanded.

j_gene: TRBJ2-2
abundance: .
v_gene: TRBV9
d_gene: .
len: 16
CDR3aa: CASSQTPRGSAGELFF
CDR3nt: TGTGCCAGCAGTCAAACTCCCAGGGGCTCGGCCGGGGAGCTGTTTTTT

j_gene: TRBJ1-4
abundance: once
v_gene: TRBV30
d_gene: TRBD1
len: 15
CDR3aa: CAWSRDRGGNEKLFF
CDR3nt: TGTGCCTGGAGTCGGGACAGGGGTGGTAATGAAAAACTGTTTTTT

j_gene: TRBJ2-5
abundance: .
v_gene: TRBV5-1
d_gene: .
len: 14
CDR3aa: CASRRRGGQETQYF
CDR3nt: TGCGCCAGCAGAAGAAGGGGAGGCCAAGAGACCCAGTACTTC

j_gene: TRBJ1-5
abundance: .
v_gene: TRBV19
d_gene: .
len: 13
CDR3aa: CASSLRLDQPQHF
CDR3nt: TGTGCCAGTAGTTTGAGGTTGGATCAGCCCCAGCATTTT

j_gene: TRBJ1-4
abundance: .
v_gene: TRBV28
d_gene: TRBD1
len: 16
CDR3aa: CASSLNPGQGAKKLFF
CDR3nt: TGTGCCAGCAGTTTAAACCCGGGACAGGGGGCTAAAAAACTGTTTTTT

j_gene: TRBJ1-4
abundance: .
v_gene: TRBV9
d_gene: .
len: 15
CDR3aa: CASSVGADYNEKLFF
CDR3nt: TGTGCCAGCAGCGTAGGGGCGGACTACAATGAAAAACTGTTTTTT

j_gene: TRBJ1-1
abundance: few
v_gene: TRBV6-1
d_gene: .
len: 13
CDR3aa: CASSDRMNTEAFF
CDR3nt: TGTGCCAGCAGTGACAGAATGAACACTGAAGCTTTCTTT

j_gene: TRBJ2-2
abundance: .
v_gene: TRBV5-1
d_gene: .
len: 16
CDR3aa: CASSLGTALNTGELFF
CDR3nt: TGCGCCAGCAGCTTGGGTACAGCACTTAACACCGGGGAGCTGTTTTTT

j_gene: TRBJ1-1
abundance: few
v_gene: TRBV30
d_gene: .
len: 12
CDR3aa: CAWRRFDTEAFF
CDR3nt: TGTGCCTGGAGGAGGTTTGACACTGAAGCTTTCTTT

j_gene: TRBJ1-1
abundance: once
v_gene: TRBV4-3
d_gene: TRBD1
len: 19
CDR3aa: CASSQEVTLGGQGNTEAFF
CDR3nt: TGCGCCAGCAGCCAAGAAGTAACCCTAGGGGGACAGGGGAACACTGAAGCTTTCTTT

j_gene: TRBJ2-3
abundance: few
v_gene: TRBV5-1
d_gene: .
len: 14
CDR3aa: CASSLASVTDTQYF
CDR3nt: TGCGCCAGCAGCTTGGCGTCAGTAACAGATACGCAGTATTTT

j_gene: TRBJ2-3
abundance: .
v_gene: TRBV5-4
d_gene: TRBD2
len: 14
CDR3aa: CASSLGLATDTQYF
CDR3nt: TGTGCCAGCAGCTTGGGACTAGCAACAGATACGCAGTATTTT

j_gene: TRBJ2-3
abundance: once
v_gene: TRBV5-1
d_gene: .
len: 15
CDR3aa: CASRRETSLTDTQYF
CDR3nt: TGCGCCAGCAGACGGGAAACTAGCCTCACAGATACGCAGTATTTT

j_gene: TRBJ1-5
abundance: .
v_gene: TRBV6-1
d_gene: .
len: 14
CDR3aa: CASSGDTGIQPQHF
CDR3nt: TGTGCCAGCAGTGGGGACACCGGGATTCAGCCCCAGCATTTT

j_gene: TRBJ2-1
abundance: .
v_gene: TRBV19
d_gene: TRBD1
len: 16
CDR3aa: CASSTFTGGLYNEQFF
CDR3nt: TGTGCCAGTAGTACCTTTACAGGGGGACTTTACAATGAGCAGTTCTTC

j_gene: TRBJ2-1
abundance: .
v_gene: TRBV6-1
d_gene: .
len: 13
CDR3aa: CASSERFGGEQFF
CDR3nt: TGTGCCAGCAGTGAACGGTTCGGAGGTGAGCAGTTCTTC

j_gene: TRBJ2-1
abundance: .
v_gene: TRBV7-9
d_gene: TRBD2
len: 17
CDR3aa: CASSWGTSGGAAREQFF
CDR3nt: TGTGCCAGCAGCTGGGGGACTAGCGGGGGGGCCGCACGGGAGCAGTTCTTC

j_gene: TRBJ2-5
abundance: .
v_gene: TRBV4-1
d_gene: .
len: 17
CDR3aa: CASSQDHGGGTQETQYF
CDR3nt: TGCGCCAGCAGCCAAGATCATGGAGGAGGGACCCAAGAGACCCAGTACTTC

j_gene: TRBJ2-1
abundance: .
v_gene: TRBV7-2
d_gene: .
len: 15
CDR3aa: CASSLVGLANNEQFF
CDR3nt: TGTGCCAGCAGCTTAGTCGGCCTAGCGAACAATGAGCAGTTCTTC

j_gene: TRBJ2-2
abundance: .
v_gene: TRBV7-2
d_gene: TRBD2
len: 14
CDR3aa: CASSTHPGGGELFF
CDR3nt: TGTGCCAGCAGCACACATCCGGGGGGCGGGGAGCTGTTTTTT

j_gene: TRBJ1-5
abundance: .
v_gene: TRBV6-5
d_gene: .
len: 13
CDR3aa: CASSEFSNQPQHF
CDR3nt: TGTGCCAGCAGTGAGTTTAGCAATCAGCCCCAGCATTTT

j_gene: TRBJ1-1
abundance: .
v_gene: TRBV30
d_gene: TRBD1
len: 13
CDR3aa: CAWMADRDTEAFF
CDR3nt: TGTGCCTGGATGGCGGACAGGGATACTGAAGCTTTCTTT

j_gene: TRBJ1-1
abundance: few
v_gene: TRBV6-4
d_gene: .
len: 14
CDR3aa: CASRVEQGSTEAFF
CDR3nt: TGTGCCAGCAGGGTCGAACAGGGCTCCACTGAAGCTTTCTTT

j_gene: TRBJ1-6
abundance: .
v_gene: TRBV19
d_gene: .
len: 15
CDR3aa: CASSTSREWSSPLHF
CDR3nt: TGTGCCAGTAGTACCTCCCGGGAGTGGAGTTCACCCCTCCACTTT

j_gene: TRBJ1-4
abundance: .
v_gene: TRBV5-1
d_gene: .
len: 17
CDR3aa: CASSMTPTLGGGEKLFF
CDR3nt: TGCGCCAGCAGCATGACACCAACCCTTGGGGGGGGTGAAAAACTGTTTTTT

j_gene: TRBJ2-3
abundance: once
v_gene: TRBV9
d_gene: TRBD1
len: 18
CDR3aa: CASSAGQGEKPSTDTQYF
CDR3nt: TGTGCCAGCAGCGCAGGACAGGGTGAGAAGCCCAGCACAGATACGCAGTATTTT

j_gene: TRBJ2-5
abundance: .
v_gene: TRBV7-7
d_gene: TRBD1
len: 13
CDR3aa: CASSRTGQETQYF
CDR3nt: TGTGCCAGCAGCCGGACAGGGCAAGAGACCCAGTACTTC

j_gene: TRBJ1-5
abundance: few
v_gene: TRBV10-3
d_gene: .
len: 13
CDR3aa: CAIGQPLNQPQHF
CDR3nt: TGTGCTATCGGACAGCCACTCAATCAGCCCCAGCATTTT

j_gene: TRBJ1-1
abundance: .
v_gene: TRBV19
d_gene: TRBD1
len: 15
CDR3aa: CASSDGQMQGAQAFF
CDR3nt: TGTGCCAGTAGTGACGGGCAAATGCAGGGGGCGCAAGCTTTCTTT

j_gene: TRBJ1-1
abundance: .
v_gene: TRBV30
d_gene: .
len: 14
CDR3aa: CAWGRLGGNTEAFF
CDR3nt: TGTGCCTGGGGTCGGTTAGGGGGGAACACTGAAGCTTTCTTT

j_gene: TRBJ2-7
abundance: few
v_gene: TRBV7-9
d_gene: .
len: 11
CDR3aa: CASSRTDEQYF
CDR3nt: TGTGCCAGCAGCCGAACTGACGAGCAGTACTTC

j_gene: TRBJ1-2
abundance: .
v_gene: TRBV6-6
d_gene: TRBD1
len: 12
CDR3aa: CAIAGQGAFYTF
CDR3nt: TGTGCCATCGCGGGACAGGGGGCTTTCTACACCTTC

j_gene: TRBJ1-2
abundance: .
v_gene: TRBV9
d_gene: .
len: 16
CDR3aa: CASSVAGGAATDGYTF
CDR3nt: TGTGCCAGCAGCGTAGCGGGGGGGGCGGCTACTGATGGCTACACCTTC

j_gene: TRBJ2-3
abundance: .
v_gene: TRBV7-2
d_gene: .
len: 13
CDR3aa: CASSLARADTQYF
CDR3nt: TGTGCCAGCAGCTTAGCCAGGGCCGATACGCAGTATTTT

j_gene: TRBJ1-1
abundance: .
v_gene: TRBV6-5
d_gene: .
len: 16
CDR3aa: CASSYRRGFMNTEAFF
CDR3nt: TGTGCCAGCAGTTACCGGCGGGGCTTCATGAACACTGAAGCTTTCTTT

j_gene: TRBJ2-7
abundance: once
v_gene: TRBV5-1
d_gene: .
len: 15
CDR3aa: CASSLVQGGTYEQYF
CDR3nt: TGCGCCAGCAGCTTGGTCCAGGGGGGAACCTACGAGCAGTACTTC

j_gene: TRBJ2-1
abundance: .
v_gene: TRBV29-1
d_gene: .
len: 15
CDR3aa: CSVEEGQGGLDEQFF
CDR3nt: TGCAGCGTTGAAGAGGGCCAGGGGGGTCTGGATGAGCAGTTCTTC

j_gene: TRBJ2-3
abundance: once
v_gene: TRBV11-1
d_gene: .
len: 15
CDR3aa: CASSFLREPTDTQYF
CDR3nt: TGTGCCAGCAGCTTTTTACGGGAACCCACAGATACGCAGTATTTT

j_gene: TRBJ2-7
abundance: .
v_gene: TRBV5-1
d_gene: TRBD1
len: 15
CDR3aa: CASSTGQGSDYEQYF
CDR3nt: TGCGCCAGCAGCACCGGACAGGGCTCGGACTACGAGCAGTACTTC

j_gene: TRBJ2-7
abundance: .
v_gene: TRBV18
d_gene: TRBD1
len: 17
CDR3aa: CASSPSRDRVQPYEQYF
CDR3nt: TGTGCCAGCTCACCGTCCCGGGACAGGGTCCAACCCTACGAGCAGTACTTC

j_gene: TRBJ2-7
abundance: .
v_gene: TRBV6-5
d_gene: .
len: 15
CDR3aa: CASSPRQGGDYEQYF
CDR3nt: TGTGCCAGCAGTCCCCGACAGGGAGGAGACTACGAGCAGTACTTC

j_gene: TRBJ2-1
abundance: .
v_gene: TRBV11-2
d_gene: TRBD2
len: 14
CDR3aa: CASSRTSGGGEQFF
CDR3nt: TGTGCCAGCAGCCGGACTAGCGGGGGTGGAGAGCAGTTCTTC